This T cell receptor (beta chain) appears in the sequencing data of a study of T-cell reconstitution after alpha-beta-depleted transplantation in children. General observations from the study: TCRbeta diversity was high at day 60 in some patients (a result of surviving recipient T cells and thymic progenitors). One year after transplant, T-cell counts and diversity came mostly from newly produced T cells.

This clonotype has more than one count but fewer than ten. The target antigen is unknown. It was with unique molecular identifiers that the TCRbeta library was prepared. TCRdb fed the PCR reads into MiXCR, producing one record per CDR3 protein. The sample contains hundreds of thousands of distinct CDR3 sequences, 10% to 15% of which appear only once. In germline, CDR1 is SGHDT, CDR2 YYEEEE. CDR3 length: 12 residues. V shed 0 bases and J shed 12 bases, with 12 bases lying between them. The material sequenced was PBMCs, mostly from graft donor cells, taken 360 days after TCRalphabeta/CD19-depleted stem cell transplant. The J gene is TRBJ1-1, the V gene TRBV5-6, with D perhaps TRBD1 (5 bases). The receptor was derived from a male patient aged 10 to 17 who had a stem cell transplant for acute myeloid leukemia, so the T cells may come from the graft donor. CDR3: CASSLAAGEPFF. Here the CDR3 DNA reads TGTGCCAGCAGCTTGGCCGCGGGGGAGCCTTTCTTT.